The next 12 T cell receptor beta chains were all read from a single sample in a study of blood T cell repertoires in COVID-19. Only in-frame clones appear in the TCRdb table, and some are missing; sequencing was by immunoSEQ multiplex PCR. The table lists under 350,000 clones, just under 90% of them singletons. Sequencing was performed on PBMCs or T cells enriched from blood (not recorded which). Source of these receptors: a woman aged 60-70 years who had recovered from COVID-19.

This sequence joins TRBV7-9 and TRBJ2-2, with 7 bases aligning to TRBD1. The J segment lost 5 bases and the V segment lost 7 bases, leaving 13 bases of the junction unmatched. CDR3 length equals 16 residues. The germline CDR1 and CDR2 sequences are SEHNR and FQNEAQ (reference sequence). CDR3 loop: CASKGRGDSQTGELFF. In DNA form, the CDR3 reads TGTGCCAGCAAAGGTCGTGGGGACAGCCAAACCGGGGAGCTGTTTTTT.

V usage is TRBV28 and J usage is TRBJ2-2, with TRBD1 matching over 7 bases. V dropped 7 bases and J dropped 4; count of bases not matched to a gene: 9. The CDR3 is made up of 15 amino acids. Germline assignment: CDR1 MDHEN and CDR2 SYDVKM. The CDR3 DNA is TGTGCCAGCACTCCGGGACAGCTCTCCACCGGGGAGCTGTTTTTT. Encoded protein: CASTPGQLSTGELFF.

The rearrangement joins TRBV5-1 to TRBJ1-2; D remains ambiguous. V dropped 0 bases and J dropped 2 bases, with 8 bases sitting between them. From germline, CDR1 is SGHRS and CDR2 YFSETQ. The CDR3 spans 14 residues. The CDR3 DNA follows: TGCGCCAGCAGCTTGGCTAACAGCAACTATGGCTACACCTTC. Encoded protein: CASSLANSNYGYTF.

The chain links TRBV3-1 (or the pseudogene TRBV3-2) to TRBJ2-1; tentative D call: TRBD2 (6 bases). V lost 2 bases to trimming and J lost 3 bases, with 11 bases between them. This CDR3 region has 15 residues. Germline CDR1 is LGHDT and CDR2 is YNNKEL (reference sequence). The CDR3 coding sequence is TGTGCCAGCAGCCAACGGGACTCCATCTACAATGAGCAGTTCTTC. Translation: CASSQRDSIYNEQFF.

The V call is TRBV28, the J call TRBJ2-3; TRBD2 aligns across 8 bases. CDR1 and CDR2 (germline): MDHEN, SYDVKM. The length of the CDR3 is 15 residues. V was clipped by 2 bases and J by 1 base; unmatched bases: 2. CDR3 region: CASSLISGGTDTQYF. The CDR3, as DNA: TGTGCCAGCAGTTTAATTAGCGGGGGCACAGATACGCAGTATTTT.

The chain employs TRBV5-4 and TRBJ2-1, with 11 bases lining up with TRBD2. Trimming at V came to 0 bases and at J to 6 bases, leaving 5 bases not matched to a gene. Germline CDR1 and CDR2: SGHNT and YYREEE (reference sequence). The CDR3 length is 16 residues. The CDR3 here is CASSLGFGLAGNEQFF. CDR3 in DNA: TGTGCCAGCAGCTTGGGTTTCGGACTAGCGGGCAATGAGCAGTTCTTC.

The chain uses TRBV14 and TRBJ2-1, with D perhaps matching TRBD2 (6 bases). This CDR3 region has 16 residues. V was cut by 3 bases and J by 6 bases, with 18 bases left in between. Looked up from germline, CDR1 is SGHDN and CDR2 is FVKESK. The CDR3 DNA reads TGTGCCAGCAGCCAGCCCCGGGAGTTTCCGGTCAATGAGCAGTTCTTC. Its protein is CASSQPREFPVNEQFF.

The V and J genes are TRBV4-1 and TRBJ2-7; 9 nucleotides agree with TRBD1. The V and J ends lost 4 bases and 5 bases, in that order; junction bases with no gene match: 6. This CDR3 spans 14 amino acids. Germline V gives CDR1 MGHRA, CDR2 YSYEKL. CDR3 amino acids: CASSRGQGFNEQYF. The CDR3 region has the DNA TGCGCCAGCAGCCGAGGACAGGGGTTTAACGAGCAGTACTTC.

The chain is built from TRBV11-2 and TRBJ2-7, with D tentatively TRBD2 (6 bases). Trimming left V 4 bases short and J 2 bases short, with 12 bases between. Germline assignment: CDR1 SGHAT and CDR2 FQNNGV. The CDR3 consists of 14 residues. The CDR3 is CASSYHSGAYEQYF. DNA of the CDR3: TGTGCCAGCAGCTACCATAGCGGAGCCTACGAGCAGTACTTC.

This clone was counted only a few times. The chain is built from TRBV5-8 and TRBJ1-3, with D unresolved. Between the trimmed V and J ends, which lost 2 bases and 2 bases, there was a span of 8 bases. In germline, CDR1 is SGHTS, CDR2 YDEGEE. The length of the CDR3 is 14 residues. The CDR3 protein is CASSFALAGNTIYF. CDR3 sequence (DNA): TGTGCCAGCAGCTTTGCATTAGCTGGAAACACCATATATTTT.

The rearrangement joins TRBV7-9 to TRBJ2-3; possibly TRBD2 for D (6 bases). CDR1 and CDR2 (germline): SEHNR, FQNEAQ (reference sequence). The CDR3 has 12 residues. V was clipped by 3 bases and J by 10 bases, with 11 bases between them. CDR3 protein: CASSFRWGAQYF. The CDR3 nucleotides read TGTGCCAGCAGCTTTCGTTGGGGGGCGCAGTATTTT.

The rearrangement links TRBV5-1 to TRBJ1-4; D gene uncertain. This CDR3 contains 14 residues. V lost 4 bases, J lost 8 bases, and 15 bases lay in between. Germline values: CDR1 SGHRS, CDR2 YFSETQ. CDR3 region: CASSLGGEDEKLFF. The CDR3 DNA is TGCGCCAGCAGCCTTGGCGGGGAAGACGAAAAACTGTTTTTT.